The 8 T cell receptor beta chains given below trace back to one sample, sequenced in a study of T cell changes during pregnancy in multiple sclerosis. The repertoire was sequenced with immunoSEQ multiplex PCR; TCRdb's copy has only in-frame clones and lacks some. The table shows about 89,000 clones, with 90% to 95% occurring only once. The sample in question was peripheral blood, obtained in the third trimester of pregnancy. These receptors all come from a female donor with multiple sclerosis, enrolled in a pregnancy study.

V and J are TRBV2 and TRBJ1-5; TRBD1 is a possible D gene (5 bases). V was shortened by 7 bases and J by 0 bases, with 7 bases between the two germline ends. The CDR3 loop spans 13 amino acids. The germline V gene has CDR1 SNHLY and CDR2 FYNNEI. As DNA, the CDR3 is TGTGCCAGCACCAGGGTTAGCAATCAGCCCCAGCATTTT. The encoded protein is CASTRVSNQPQHF.

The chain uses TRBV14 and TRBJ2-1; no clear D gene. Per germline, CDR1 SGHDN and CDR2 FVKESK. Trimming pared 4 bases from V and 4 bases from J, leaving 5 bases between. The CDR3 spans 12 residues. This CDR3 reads CASSLNYNEQFF. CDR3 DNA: TGTGCCAGCAGCCTAAATTACAATGAGCAGTTCTTC.

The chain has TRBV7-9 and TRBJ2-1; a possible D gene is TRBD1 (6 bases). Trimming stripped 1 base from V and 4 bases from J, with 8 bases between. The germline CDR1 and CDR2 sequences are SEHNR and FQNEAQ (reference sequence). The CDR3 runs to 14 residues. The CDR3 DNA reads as TGTGCCAGCAGCTTAGGGACAGTTTACAATGAGCAGTTCTTC. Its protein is CASSLGTVYNEQFF.

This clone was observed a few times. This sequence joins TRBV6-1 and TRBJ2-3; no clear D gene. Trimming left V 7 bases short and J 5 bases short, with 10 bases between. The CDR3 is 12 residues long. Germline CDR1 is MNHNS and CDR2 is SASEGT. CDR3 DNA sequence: TGTGCCAGCACAGGTTGGATAGATACGCAGTATTTT. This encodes CASTGWIDTQYF.

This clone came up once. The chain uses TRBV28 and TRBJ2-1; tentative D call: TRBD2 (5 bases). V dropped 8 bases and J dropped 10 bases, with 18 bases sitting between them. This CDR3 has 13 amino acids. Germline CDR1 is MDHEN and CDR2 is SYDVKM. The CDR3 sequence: CASLQALTREQFF. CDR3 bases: TGTGCCAGCCTCCAGGCTCTTACTAGAGAGCAGTTCTTC.

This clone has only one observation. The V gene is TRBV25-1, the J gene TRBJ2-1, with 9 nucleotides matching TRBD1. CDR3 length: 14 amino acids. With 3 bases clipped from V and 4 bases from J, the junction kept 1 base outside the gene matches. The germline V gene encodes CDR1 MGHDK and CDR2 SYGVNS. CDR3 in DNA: TGTGCCAGCAGTGAGGGGACAGGGTACAATGAGCAGTTCTTC. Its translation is CASSEGTGYNEQFF.

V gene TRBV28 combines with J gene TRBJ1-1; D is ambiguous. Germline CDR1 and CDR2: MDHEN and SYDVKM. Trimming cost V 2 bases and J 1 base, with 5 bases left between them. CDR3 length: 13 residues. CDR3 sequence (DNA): TGTGCCAGCAGTTTAGGCCGGAACACTGAAGCTTTCTTT. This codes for CASSLGRNTEAFF.

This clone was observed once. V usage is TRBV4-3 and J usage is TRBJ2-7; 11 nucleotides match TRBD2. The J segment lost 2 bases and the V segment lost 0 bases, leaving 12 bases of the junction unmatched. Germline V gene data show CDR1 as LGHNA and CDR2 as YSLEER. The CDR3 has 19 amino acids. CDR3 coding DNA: TGCGCCAGCAGCCAAGATACCCCTAGCGGGAGGACCTACCCCTACGAGCAGTACTTC. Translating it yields CASSQDTPSGRTYPYEQYF.